The 24 T cell receptor beta chains reported below all come from one sample, sequenced in a study of T-cell memory formation after mild COVID-19. TCRdb re-derived calls from the 5' RACE reads in MiXCR, one entry per CDR3 protein. This repertoire shows approximately 390,000 distinct CDR3 sequences, roughly 15% found once; its top ten account for 20% to 25%. The sequenced sample was PBMCs or a T cell subset sorted from them (not recorded which). The receptors derive from a man between 18 and 29 years old who had mild COVID-19 (a few samples of this study predate the infection). Cell type and time point are not known.

The chain is built from TRBV9 and TRBJ1-1; D call uncertain. V was trimmed by 1 base and J by 2 bases, leaving 9 bases between them. This CDR3 contains 14 residues. The germline gives CDR1 SGDLS, CDR2 YYNGEE. The DNA of the CDR3 is TGTGCCAGCAGCGTAAGTACAACTAACACTGAAGCTTTCTTT. Translating gives CASSVSTTNTEAFF. The complete variable domain, with remaining parts taken from reference TRBV9 and TRBJ1-1, reads DSGVTQTPKHLITATGQRVTLRCSPRSGDLSVYWYQQSLDQGLQFLIQYYNGEERAKGNILERFSAQQFPDLHSELNLSSLELGDSALYFCASSVSTTNTEAFFGQGTRLTVV.

The chain has TRBV5-1 and TRBJ2-7; 9 nucleotides match TRBD1. Unmatched junction bases numbered 14, after V lost 0 bases and J lost 10 bases. Germline CDR1 and CDR2: SGHRS and YFSETQ. The CDR3 covers 16 residues. The CDR3 is CASSLGPPGQGNVQYF. The CDR3 DNA follows: TGCGCCAGCAGCTTGGGGCCGCCGGGACAGGGAAACGTTCAGTACTTC.

The V call is TRBV29-1, the J call TRBJ1-3, with unresolved D. Germline CDR1 and CDR2: SQVTM and ANQGSEA. The CDR3 has 14 amino acids. The V and J ends lost 5 bases and 0 bases respectively, with 11 bases between them. CDR3 nucleotide sequence: TGCAGCGTTATTTTCCTAGCCTCTGGAAACACCATATATTTT. Translation: CSVIFLASGNTIYF.

This clonotype was detected only a few times. The V and J genes are TRBV29-1 and TRBJ2-5; 9 bases align to TRBD2. V gave up 4 bases and J gave up 2 bases; unmatched junction bases: 11. The CDR3 is made up of 16 amino acids. Germline values: CDR1 SQVTM, CDR2 ANQGSEA. The DNA for the CDR3 is TGCAGCGTTGTATGGGTTAGCGGGGGCCTACAAGAGACCCAGTACTTC. It specifies CSVVWVSGGLQETQYF.

The gene calls are TRBV4-3 and TRBJ1-2; D may be TRBD1 (5 bases). The CDR3 is 15 residues long. V lost 0 bases and J lost 4, with 12 bases in between. Per germline, CDR1 LGHNA and CDR2 YSLEER. For the CDR3, the DNA is TGCGCCAGCAGCCAAGAGGTCGAGGGGCCCTATGGCTACACCTTC. Translating gives CASSQEVEGPYGYTF.

This clonotype has only a few counts. V is TRBV24-1 and J is TRBJ2-3; tentative D call: TRBD1 (5 bases). Trimming shortened V by 3 bases and J by 0 bases, and 9 bases separated the two germline ends. In germline, CDR1 is KGHDR, CDR2 SFDVKD. The CDR3 runs 15 residues. DNA of the CDR3: TGTGCCACCAGTGATAGGGGTGGGAGCACAGATACGCAGTATTTT. Its translation: CATSDRGGSTDTQYF.

The chain is built from TRBV4-3 and TRBJ2-2; the D gene could be TRBD1 or TRBD2 (5 bases each). The germline V gene encodes CDR1 LGHNA and CDR2 YSLEER. Trimming shortened V by 3 bases and J by 4 bases, and 15 bases separated the two germline ends. The CDR3 runs to 16 residues. Here the CDR3 DNA reads TGCGCCAGCAGCCAGGTGCCGGGGCTTTCCACCGGGGAGCTGTTTTTT. Protein: CASSQVPGLSTGELFF.

The CDR3 loop reads CASSLEAGFYEQYV. The CDR3 DNA reads TGTGCCAGCAGCTTAGAGGCAGGATTCTACGAGCAGTACGTC. The V and J genes are TRBV11-2 and TRBJ2-7; no reliable D call. From germline, CDR1 is SGHAT and CDR2 FQNNGV. This CDR3 spans 14 amino acids. Trimming stripped 0 bases from V and 3 bases from J, with 9 bases between.

This clonotype was observed at least ten times. The chain joins TRBV5-1 to TRBJ1-1; D is unresolved. The V end lost 2 bases, the J end lost 2 bases, and 1 base lay between the germline ends. This CDR3 has 11 residues. From germline, CDR1 is SGHRS and CDR2 YFSETQ. The CDR3 bases are TGCGCCAGCAGCTTTAACACTGAAGCTTTCTTT. This sequence encodes CASSFNTEAFF.

This clonotype was seen a few times. This rearrangement joins TRBV20-1 to TRBJ2-1, with a weak D call TRBD2 (6 bases). The CDR3 totals 16 residues. Trimming left V 0 bases short and J 1 base short, with 13 bases between. CDR1 and CDR2 from the germline V gene are DFQATT and SNEGSKA (reference sequence). This CDR3 reads CSAREGWRASYNEQFF. The CDR3 DNA reads as TGCAGTGCTAGAGAAGGGTGGAGGGCGTCCTACAATGAGCAGTTCTTC.

This clonotype was seen more than once but under ten times. The chain combines TRBV9 with TRBJ2-1, with D possibly being TRBD1 or TRBD2 (5 bases each). Trimming pared 0 bases from V and 0 bases from J, leaving 13 bases between. The CDR3 totals 17 residues. Germline-derived CDR1 and CDR2 are SGDLS and YYNGEE. CDR3 in DNA: TGTGCCAGCAGCGTAGAAGGGACCCCGAGCTCCTACAATGAGCAGTTCTTC. Protein product: CASSVEGTPSSYNEQFF.

Only a few counts were recorded for this clonotype. The V call is TRBV12-3 or TRBV12-4, the J call TRBJ1-6; no clear D gene. Deletions cut 4 bases from V and 13 bases from J, with 11 bases between. This CDR3 contains 12 residues. CDR3 in DNA: TGTGCCAGCAGTTCTGATTTCCTCCCCCTCCACTTT. Translation gives CASSSDFLPLHF.

This clonotype was detected many times. The chain is built from TRBV4-1 and TRBJ2-7; TRBD1 aligns across 8 bases. Looked up from germline, CDR1 is MGHRA and CDR2 is YSYEKL. The ends lost 1 base at V and 2 bases at J; junction bases unmatched: 4. The CDR3 covers 15 residues. CDR3 DNA sequence: TGCGCCAGCAGCCAAGCGTCGACAGGGGCCTACGAGCAGTACGTC. As protein: CASSQASTGAYEQYV.

This clonotype showed up just a few times. This chain connects TRBV6-5 to TRBJ1-6; weak D call: TRBD1 (6 bases). CDR1 and CDR2 from the germline V gene are MNHEY and SVGAGI. CDR3 length equals 15 residues. With 0 bases removed from V and 10 bases from J, the gap between germline ends came to 13 bases. This CDR3 reads CASSYSTGDSSPLHF. Written as DNA, the CDR3 is TGTGCCAGCAGTTACTCGACAGGAGACTCCTCACCCCTCCACTTT.

This clonotype was found a few times. This sequence joins TRBV20-1 and TRBJ2-3; TRBD2 might be the D (6 bases). V lost 4 bases, J lost 7 bases, and 18 bases lay in between. The germline CDR1 and CDR2 sequences are DFQATT and SNEGSKA (reference sequence). This CDR3 has 14 residues. As DNA, the CDR3 is TGCAGTGCTACTCCGGCGGGGTCCTTCCATACGCAGTATTTT. This sequence encodes CSATPAGSFHTQYF.

The V gene is TRBV9, the J gene TRBJ1-2; the D gene is possibly TRBD1 (5 bases). Trimming shortened V by 3 bases and J by 3 bases, and 12 bases separated the two germline ends. Germline loops: CDR1 SGDLS, CDR2 YYNGEE. This CDR3 comprises 14 residues. The CDR3 sequence: CASSAGAGYYGYTF. The DNA for the CDR3 is TGTGCCAGCAGCGCCGGAGCAGGGTACTATGGCTACACCTTC.

The sample holds a few counts of this clonotype. This chain links TRBV10-3 with TRBJ2-3; D unclear. The CDR3 has 14 residues. Germline CDR1 ENHRY, CDR2 SYGVKD. Trimming took off 2 bases at V and 2 bases at J, with 8 bases between the two ends. CDR3 coding DNA: TGTGCCATCAGTGAGAGGGCGGACACAGATACGCAGTATTTT. It encodes CAISERADTDTQYF.

This clonotype occurred many times. The chain has TRBV7-2 and TRBJ1-6; D is unresolved. In germline, CDR1 is SGHTA, CDR2 FQGNSA. The V end was cut by 2 bases, the J end by 11 bases, with 10 bases between. The CDR3 has 13 amino acids. The CDR3 reads CASSLTTAPPLHF. The DNA of the CDR3 is TGTGCCAGCAGCTTAACAACCGCCCCACCCCTCCACTTT.

The table lists this clonotype with a few counts. The chain employs TRBV4-1 and TRBJ2-2; D tentatively reads TRBD1 or TRBD2 (5 bases each). CDR3 length equals 16 residues. CDR1 MGHRA and CDR2 YSYEKL come from the germline V gene. Trimming removed 2 bases at V and 2 bases at J, with 12 bases between. The CDR3 DNA follows: TGCGCCAGCAGCCAATCGGCTGGGACCAACACCGGGGAGCTGTTTTTT. This sequence encodes CASSQSAGTNTGELFF.

This clonotype was counted between two and nine times. CDR3 protein: CASSPRGGDMETQYF. The CDR3 DNA follows: TGCGCCAGCAGCCCGAGGGGGGGAGACATGGAGACCCAGTACTTC. The chain joins TRBV5-1 to TRBJ2-5; maybe TRBD2 (7 bases). V shed 4 bases and J shed 5 bases, with 18 bases lying between them. Germline CDR1 is SGHRS and CDR2 is YFSETQ. CDR3 length equals 15 residues.

This clonotype was found a few times. The chain employs TRBV7-2 and TRBJ2-7, with D maybe TRBD2 (5 bases). V lost 3 bases, J lost 4 bases, and 13 bases lay in between. Germline V gives CDR1 SGHTA, CDR2 FQGNSA. This CDR3 region has 14 residues. This CDR3 is CASSLEWAGYEQYV. The CDR3 DNA sequence: TGTGCCAGCAGCTTGGAGTGGGCGGGTTACGAGCAGTACGTC.

The chain has TRBV11-2 and TRBJ2-4; tentatively, D is TRBD1 (5 bases). Per the germline V gene, CDR1 is SGHAT and CDR2 is FQNNGV. The V gene lost 6 bases and the J gene lost 1 base, with 10 bases spanning the gap. The length of the CDR3 is 14 residues. CDR3 residues: CASREAGAKNIQYF. The CDR3 DNA follows: TGTGCCAGCAGGGAAGCAGGGGCCAAAAACATTCAGTACTTC.

This clonotype was seen more than once but under ten times. V is TRBV9 and J is TRBJ2-2; 11 bases line up with TRBD1. The V gene end was trimmed by 5 bases and the J gene end by 6 bases; junction bases not matched to a gene: 3. The CDR3 has 14 residues. Germline-derived CDR1 and CDR2 are SGDLS and YYNGEE. The DNA for the CDR3 is TGTGCCAGCAGAAGGACAGGGGGCCCCGGGGAGCTGTTTTTT. Translation gives CASRRTGGPGELFF.

The chain has TRBV18 and TRBJ2-3; 8 nucleotides agree with TRBD1. The CDR3 runs to 14 residues. After removal of 5 bases from V and 5 bases from J, the junction contained 6 bases not matched to a gene. Germline V CDR1 and CDR2: KGHSH, LQKENI. The CDR3 DNA sequence: TGTGCCAGCTCAAAGACAGGGGTCGTAGATACGCAGTATTTT. This gives the protein CASSKTGVVDTQYF. Complete variable domain (other parts from reference TRBV18 and TRBJ2-3): NAGVMQNPRHLVRRRGQEARLRCSPMKGHSHVYWYRQLPEEGLKFMVYLQKENIIDESGMPKERFSAEFPKEGPSILRIQQVVRGDSAAYFCASSKTGVVDTQYFGPGTRLTVL.